These T cell receptor beta chains were read from a single sample in a study of blood T cell repertoires in COVID-19. The data were produced by immunoSEQ multiplex PCR, yet TCRdb's version contains in-frame clones alone and is incomplete. The profile covers some 85,000 clones, with 80% appearing a single time and 15% to 20% taken by the ten largest. Input material: peripheral blood. These TCRs come from a woman of 80 years or more with acute or convalescent COVID-19. The CDR3 runs from the conserved cysteine through the conserved F or W. D genes are given only for firm matches. Clone size is shown for a subset of rows, as once, few, many or a class of expanded clone.

v_call,d_call,j_call,clone_size,cdr3_length,cdr3_aa,cdr3_nt
TRBV27,TRBD1,TRBJ1-2,NA,13,CASRGTGGAGYTF,TGTGCCAGCAGGGGGACAGGGGGCGCTGGCTACACCTTC
TRBV15,NA,TRBJ2-7,few,15,CATSRVQSTLAGQYF,TGTGCCACCAGCAGAGTGCAGAGTACCCTTGCGGGGCAGTACTTC
TRBV2,NA,TRBJ1-4,NA,14,CASSERTSGEKLFF,TGTGCCAGCAGTGAACGGACTTCGGGGGAAAAACTGTTTTTT
TRBV20-1,NA,TRBJ2-5,NA,13,CSASTSGVETQYF,TGCAGTGCTAGTACCTCGGGGGTAGAGACCCAGTACTTC
TRBV9,NA,TRBJ1-1,NA,14,CASSVGGRDTEAFF,TGTGCCAGCAGCGTCGGGGGGCGCGACACTGAAGCTTTCTTT
TRBV14,TRBD1,TRBJ2-7,NA,14,CASSSGQGLHEQYF,TGTGCCAGCAGCTCGGGACAGGGTCTCCACGAGCAGTACTTC
TRBV21-1,NA,TRBJ2-2,few,16,CASSKGGQENTGELFF,TGTGCCAGCAGCAAAGGAGGACAGGAAAACACCGGGGAGCTGTTTTTT
TRBV7-2,NA,TRBJ1-1,NA,16,CASSLRGGVVGTEAFF,TGTGCCAGCAGCCTGCGGGGGGGCGTCGTTGGCACTGAAGCTTTCTTT
TRBV7-9,NA,TRBJ1-6,NA,15,CASNLWEGRNSPLHF,TGTGCCAGCAACCTCTGGGAGGGTAGGAATTCACCCCTCCACTTT
TRBV2,NA,TRBJ1-6,NA,15,CASRELGHHNSPLHF,TGTGCCAGCAGGGAATTGGGACATCATAATTCACCCCTCCACTTT
TRBV11-3,NA,TRBJ2-1,NA,12,CASSLRGDEQFF,TGTGCCAGCAGCTTAAGGGGTGATGAGCAGTTCTTC
TRBV6-5,NA,TRBJ1-4,NA,14,CASSYSGSYEKLFF,TGTGCCAGCAGTTACTCCGGGAGTTATGAAAAACTGTTTTTT
TRBV10-3,TRBD2,TRBJ2-7,NA,18,CAISEPGLATQISYEQYF,TGTGCCATCAGTGAGCCGGGACTAGCGACTCAAATCTCCTACGAGCAGTACTTC
TRBV28,TRBD2,TRBJ2-1,NA,15,CASSTSGRNYNEQFF,TGTGCCAGCAGCACAAGCGGGAGAAATTACAATGAGCAGTTCTTC
TRBV7-8,NA,TRBJ1-5,NA,17,CASSRDGGFFSNQPQHF,TGTGCCAGCAGCCGCGACGGCGGTTTTTTTAGCAATCAGCCCCAGCATTTT
TRBV7-7,TRBD2,TRBJ2-7,NA,15,CASSLGLASAYEQYF,TGTGCCAGCAGCTTAGGACTAGCCTCCGCCTACGAGCAGTACTTC
TRBV18,TRBD2,TRBJ2-3,NA,15,CASSPGVAGGVGQYF,TGTGCCAGCTCACCGGGGGTAGCGGGAGGAGTAGGGCAGTATTTT
TRBV6-5,TRBD2,TRBJ2-5,NA,14,CASTDSGREETQYF,TGTGCCAGCACCGATAGCGGGAGGGAGGAGACCCAGTACTTC
TRBV11-2,TRBD2,TRBJ2-1,few,15,CASSLAGGSSWEQFF,TGTGCCAGCAGCTTAGCGGGGGGGTCCTCCTGGGAGCAGTTCTTC
TRBV5-1,NA,TRBJ1-6,NA,17,CASSYHGLDSYNSPLHF,TGCGCCAGCAGCTACCACGGACTGGACTCCTATAATTCACCCCTCCACTTT
TRBV6-2/TRBV6-3,NA,TRBJ1-1,few,14,CASSYEGGGTEAFF,TGTGCCAGCAGTTACGAGGGAGGGGGAACTGAAGCTTTCTTT
TRBV3-1/TRBV3-2,TRBD2,TRBJ2-4,NA,17,CASSQDGLAGAKNIQYF,TGTGCCAGCAGCCAAGATGGACTAGCGGGAGCCAAAAACATTCAGTACTTC
TRBV2,TRBD2,TRBJ2-1,few,15,CASRGTSGSWGEQFF,TGTGCCAGCAGGGGGACTAGCGGGAGTTGGGGTGAGCAGTTCTTC
TRBV19,NA,TRBJ1-1,NA,13,CASNVEWDTEAFF,TGTGCCAGTAACGTGGAGTGGGACACTGAAGCTTTCTTT
TRBV10-3,TRBD1,TRBJ1-1,NA,14,CAIRGTAMNTEAFF,TGTGCCATCAGAGGGACAGCCATGAACACTGAAGCTTTCTTT
TRBV5-6,TRBD1,TRBJ2-2,NA,17,CASSPARGRPNTGELFF,TGTGCCAGCAGCCCGGCCAGGGGGCGGCCGAACACCGGGGAGCTGTTTTTT
TRBV10-3,TRBD1,TRBJ1-1,NA,13,CAISPGQDTEAFF,TGTGCCATCAGTCCGGGACAGGACACTGAAGCTTTCTTT
TRBV14,NA,TRBJ2-2,NA,14,CASSRQVDTGELFF,TGTGCCAGCAGCCGACAGGTTGACACCGGGGAGCTGTTTTTT
TRBV18,NA,TRBJ1-4,NA,13,CASSPWAREKLFF,TGTGCCAGCTCACCGTGGGCTCGGGAAAAACTGTTTTTT
TRBV6-4,NA,TRBJ1-4,NA,13,CASSDDGDEKLFF,TGTGCCAGCAGTGACGACGGGGATGAAAAACTGTTTTTT
TRBV7-9,TRBD2,TRBJ2-5,NA,15,CASSLKRGGLETQYF,TGTGCCAGCAGCTTAAAGCGGGGGGGCCTTGAGACCCAGTACTTC
TRBV6-6,NA,TRBJ1-1,NA,16,CASSVLEGLGNTEAFF,TGTGCCAGCAGTGTGCTTGAAGGCCTAGGGAACACTGAAGCTTTCTTT
TRBV11-3,TRBD1,TRBJ1-1,NA,13,CASRSDRVPEAFF,TGTGCCAGCAGATCCGACAGGGTTCCTGAAGCTTTCTTT
TRBV2,NA,TRBJ2-2,few,15,CASSGIVANTGELFF,TGTGCCAGCAGTGGAATAGTAGCGAACACCGGGGAGCTGTTTTTT
TRBV5-1,NA,TRBJ2-5,NA,15,CASSLVSARPGTQYF,TGCGCCAGCAGCTTGGTAAGCGCAAGGCCGGGGACCCAGTACTTC
TRBV15,NA,TRBJ1-4,NA,15,CATSREKLSNEKLFF,TGTGCCACCAGCAGAGAAAAACTATCTAATGAAAAACTGTTTTTT
TRBV6-5,NA,TRBJ2-3,once,12,CASSYITDTQYF,TGTGCCAGCAGTTACATTACTGATACGCAGTATTTT
TRBV7-2,TRBD1,TRBJ2-3,NA,14,CASSPDRGPDTQYF,TGTGCCAGCAGCCCGGACAGGGGGCCCGATACGCAGTATTTT
TRBV7-2,TRBD1,TRBJ1-5,NA,13,CASSLVTGQPQHF,TGTGCCAGCAGCTTAGTGACAGGGCAGCCCCAGCATTTT
TRBV5-4,NA,TRBJ2-1,NA,16,CASSLNRDTTYNEQFF,TGTGCCAGCAGCTTGAACCGGGACACAACCTACAATGAGCAGTTCTTC
TRBV11-1,NA,TRBJ2-5,NA,16,CASSPKIGSGLETQYF,TGTGCCAGCAGCCCCAAGATAGGCTCGGGACTGGAGACCCAGTACTTC
TRBV5-1,NA,TRBJ2-6,once,16,CASSLGAGLGANVLTF,TGCGCCAGCAGCTTGGGCGCGGGCCTGGGGGCCAACGTCCTGACTTTC
TRBV29-1,NA,TRBJ2-7,NA,14,CSAKNGGEADEQYF,TGCAGCGCCAAAAACGGCGGGGAGGCGGACGAGCAGTACTTC
TRBV18,NA,TRBJ2-5,NA,15,CASSPRTAVLETQYF,TGTGCCAGCTCACCCCGGACAGCCGTATTAGAGACCCAGTACTTC
TRBV6-6,TRBD1,TRBJ2-3,NA,14,CASSWTGVTDTQYF,TGTGCCAGCAGTTGGACAGGGGTCACAGATACGCAGTATTTT
TRBV5-3,TRBD2,TRBJ2-1,NA,19,CARSWGVAGGYITPNEQFF,TGTGCCAGAAGCTGGGGAGTAGCGGGGGGTTATATCACACCCAATGAGCAGTTCTTC
TRBV25-1,NA,TRBJ1-1,once,12,CASRGLAPGAFF,TGTGCCAGCAGGGGACTCGCCCCAGGAGCTTTCTTT
TRBV2,TRBD1,TRBJ2-1,NA,15,CASSERSRGLNEQFF,TGTGCCAGCAGTGAACGGAGCAGGGGGCTTAATGAGCAGTTCTTC
TRBV13,NA,TRBJ1-1,NA,14,CASSLSSGSTEAFF,TGTGCCAGCAGCTTAAGCTCCGGTAGCACTGAAGCTTTCTTT
TRBV18,TRBD1,TRBJ1-2,NA,14,CASSPSGTGVGYTF,TGTGCCAGCTCACCATCGGGGACAGGGGTCGGCTACACCTTC
TRBV11-2,NA,TRBJ1-1,NA,11,CASSFSTEAFF,TGTGCCAGCAGCTTCTCCACTGAAGCTTTCTTT
TRBV7-9,TRBD2,TRBJ2-7,NA,15,CASSPRLAASYEQYF,TGTGCCAGCAGCCCAAGACTAGCGGCCTCCTACGAGCAGTACTTC
TRBV9,NA,TRBJ1-2,few,13,CASSGREGDGYTF,TGTGCCAGCAGCGGTAGGGAGGGGGATGGCTACACCTTC
TRBV30,TRBD2,TRBJ2-7,NA,13,CAWSQGTSEEQYF,TGTGCCTGGAGTCAAGGGACTAGCGAGGAGCAGTACTTC
TRBV20-1,TRBD1,TRBJ1-5,NA,11,CSASQGQGRHF,TGCAGTGCTAGTCAGGGACAGGGCCGGCATTTT